These T cell receptor beta chains were read from a single sample in a study of blood T cells in healthy people across ages. TCRdb fed the 5' RACE reads into MiXCR, producing one record per CDR3 protein. This table holds some 850,000 distinct CDR3 sequences, about a quarter found once. The sample also formed part of further work on T cells of mothers and their children.

Source material: blood. Receptors were obtained from a boy between 5 and 17 years old in good health. The CDR3 runs from the conserved cysteine through the conserved F or W. Fields, in order: CDR3 length, J gene, V gene, D gene, clone size, CDR3 protein, CDR3 DNA. A D gene is named only where the DNA matches it firmly. Not all rows give a size; the values are once, few, many and, for expanded clones, a class.

>15|TRBJ2-5|TRBV10-3|TRBD2|NA
CATQVLAGTRETQYF
TGTGCCACCCAGGTGTTAGCGGGGACTAGAGAGACCCAGTACTTC
>15|TRBJ1-1|TRBV9|TRBD1|few
CASSVEGQGNAEAFF
TGTGCCAGCAGCGTCGAGGGACAGGGTAACGCTGAAGCTTTCTTT
>17|TRBJ2-5|TRBV10-3|TRBD2|few
CAISRRALAGRQETQYF
TGTGCCATCAGCCGCCGCGCACTAGCGGGGAGGCAAGAGACCCAGTACTTC
>16|TRBJ2-7|TRBV14|TRBD2|few
CASSQGAGVGSYEQYF
TGTGCCAGCAGCCAAGGTGCGGGGGTCGGGTCCTACGAGCAGTACTTC
>15|TRBJ2-5|TRBV5-1|TRBD1|NA
CASSFGTGIRETQYF
TGCGCCAGCAGCTTCGGGACAGGGATCCGGGAGACCCAGTACTTC
>16|TRBJ2-2|TRBV12-3/TRBV12-4|TRBD2|NA
CASSFRTSPGTGELFF
TGTGCCAGCAGTTTCAGGACTAGCCCGGGCACCGGGGAGCTGTTTTTT
>17|TRBJ1-5|TRBV2|NA|few
CASSEEKEPDSNQPQHF
TGTGCCAGCAGTGAAGAGAAGGAGCCAGATAGCAATCAGCCCCAGCATTTT
>17|TRBJ2-5|TRBV12-3/TRBV12-4|TRBD2|few
CASSSQGSGGASETQYF
TGTGCCAGCAGTTCCCAGGGTAGCGGGGGGGCCTCGGAGACCCAGTACTTC
>14|TRBJ1-1|TRBV9|TRBD1|NA
CASSAGTGSTEAFF
TGTGCCAGCAGCGCCGGGACAGGGAGCACTGAAGCTTTCTTT
>14|TRBJ2-7|TRBV5-1|TRBD1|few
CASSPGTAAGEQYF
TGCGCCAGCAGCCCCGGGACAGCCGCTGGGGAGCAGTACTTC
>13|TRBJ2-7|TRBV24-1|NA|NA
CATSGTGTYEQYF
TGTGCCACCAGTGGTACGGGGACCTACGAGCAGTACTTC
>11|TRBJ1-2|TRBV2|NA|few
CASSEGAGYTF
TGTGCCAGCAGTGAAGGGGCGGGCTACACCTTC
>14|TRBJ2-3|TRBV6-5|NA|NA
CASSSTLSTDTQYF
TGTGCCAGCAGTTCCACCCTCAGCACAGATACGCAGTATTTT
>13|TRBJ2-1|TRBV12-3/TRBV12-4|NA|NA
CASSPDWYNEQFF
TGTGCCAGCAGTCCCGACTGGTACAATGAGCAGTTCTTC
>13|TRBJ1-2|TRBV11-2|NA|NA
CASSLARTYGYTF
TGTGCCAGCAGCTTAGCTAGGACATACGGCTACACCTTC
>12|TRBJ2-3|TRBV13|NA|NA
CASSPLGNTQYF
TGTGCCAGCAGCCCCCTCGGGAATACGCAGTATTTT
>15|TRBJ1-3|TRBV5-1|NA|NA
CASSLEGTVGNTIYF
TGCGCCAGCAGCTTGGAAGGGACTGTTGGAAACACCATATATTTT
>13|TRBJ2-1|TRBV10-3|TRBD1|few
CAIRGTVNNEQFF
TGTGCCATAAGGGGGACAGTCAACAATGAGCAGTTCTTC
>14|TRBJ1-1|TRBV27|TRBD1|few
CASSGQVLATEAFF
TGTGCCAGCAGTGGACAGGTTCTGGCCACTGAAGCTTTCTTT
>15|TRBJ1-3|TRBV9|TRBD1|few
CASSARDSSGNTIYF
TGTGCCAGCAGCGCCCGGGACAGCTCTGGAAACACCATATATTTT
>17|TRBJ2-4|TRBV20-1|TRBD2|few
CSAGLVAGEIAKNIQYF
TGCAGTGCCGGGCTGGTAGCGGGGGAGATAGCCAAAAACATTCAGTACTTC
>15|TRBJ2-1|TRBV6-1|NA|few
CASSKTSWSYNEQFF
TGTGCCAGCAGCAAGACTAGTTGGTCCTACAATGAGCAGTTCTTC
>15|TRBJ1-3|TRBV2|TRBD1|NA
CASRGQESPGNTIYF
TGTGCCAGCAGGGGACAGGAGAGCCCCGGAAACACCATATATTTT
>15|TRBJ2-5|TRBV11-2|TRBD2|NA
CASSLDLQAGGRRFF
TGTGCCAGCAGCTTGGATCTTCAAGCGGGGGGGAGAAGGTTCTTC
>10|TRBJ2-7|TRBV2|NA|few
CASSENEQYF
TGTGCCAGCAGTGAAAACGAGCAGTACTTC
>16|TRBJ2-7|TRBV5-1|TRBD2|NA
CASSLSASGGAHEQYF
TGCGCCAGCAGCTTGTCAGCCAGCGGGGGGGCCCACGAGCAGTACTTC
>15|TRBJ2-6|TRBV3-1|NA|few
CASSQTDSGANVLTF
TGTGCCAGCAGCCAGACAGACTCTGGGGCCAACGTCCTGACTTTC
>12|TRBJ1-5|TRBV7-2|NA|once
CASSLNREPQHF
TGTGCCAGCAGCTTAAACAGGGAGCCCCAGCATTTT
>15|TRBJ1-3|TRBV12-3/TRBV12-4|TRBD1|NA
CASSWTGGVRNTIYF
TGTGCCAGCAGCTGGACAGGGGGAGTAAGGAACACCATATATTTT
>16|TRBJ1-2|TRBV2|TRBD1|NA
CASSPIRWDRAYGYTF
TGTGCCAGCAGCCCCATCAGGTGGGACAGGGCGTATGGCTACACCTTC
>15|TRBJ1-1|TRBV5-1|TRBD1|NA
CASKPGTGVHTEAFF
TGCGCCAGCAAACCCGGGACAGGGGTTCACACTGAAGCCTTCTTT
>15|TRBJ1-4|TRBV27|NA|NA
CASSLSIQLNEKLFF
TGTGCCAGCAGTTTATCTATACAGCTCAATGAAAAACTGTTTTTT
>14|TRBJ2-7|TRBV5-1|NA|many
CASSLGTASYEQYF
TGCGCCAGCAGCTTGGGGACAGCGTCCTACGAGCAGTACTTC
>17|TRBJ2-2|TRBV12-5|NA|few
CASGLVLGKEDTGELFF
TGTGCTAGTGGTTTGGTCCTTGGGAAAGAGGACACCGGGGAGCTGTTTTTT
>14|TRBJ1-2|TRBV12-3/TRBV12-4|NA|few
CASTPGSINYGYTF
TGTGCCAGCACCCCCGGTTCGATAAACTATGGCTACACCTTC
>12|TRBJ1-2|TRBV7-2|NA|few
CASRMKGGGYTF
TGTGCCAGCAGGATGAAGGGGGGTGGCTACACCTTC
>13|TRBJ2-7|TRBV12-3/TRBV12-4|NA|NA
CASSRAPRLEQYF
TGTGCCAGCAGCCGGGCCCCCCGGCTCGAGCAGTACTTC
>16|TRBJ2-1|TRBV4-1|NA|NA
CASSQGLWGSYNEQFF
TGCGCCAGCAGCCAAGGGTTGTGGGGGAGTTACAATGAGCAGTTCTTC
>15|TRBJ2-1|TRBV10-3|NA|NA
CAIRLRTEVNNEQFF
TGTGCCATCAGGCTGAGGACAGAAGTGAACAATGAGCAGTTCTTC
>16|TRBJ2-7|TRBV27|NA|NA
CASSSIGGAIHYEQYF
TGTGCCAGCAGTTCGATTGGGGGCGCGATTCACTACGAGCAGTACTTC
>15|TRBJ2-7|TRBV5-1|NA|NA
CASSWGGRLNYEQYF
TGCGCCAGCAGCTGGGGTGGACGCCTTAACTACGAGCAGTACTTC
>14|TRBJ2-7|TRBV5-1|TRBD1|NA
CASSDWTGFGEQYF
TGCGCCAGCAGCGACTGGACAGGGTTCGGCGAGCAGTACTTC